Listed here are 4 T cell receptor beta chains from one sample, sequenced in a study of type 1 regulatory T cells. Whole-study results and caveats: Tr1 cells had a more restricted TCR repertoire than non-Tr1 cells.

TCRdb analysed the reads with MiXCR anew, one entry per CDR3 protein. The sample lists 65,000 to 80,000 distinct CDR3 sequences, 20% to 25% seen once, with roughly 8.3% in the top ten. These receptors have no identified antigens. Source material: cultured type 1 regulatory T (Tr1) cells, either the whole culture or a sorted fraction (not recorded which). These receptors came from a human donor in good health.

This clonotype was observed a few times. The J gene is TRBJ1-5, the V gene TRBV19; no firm D call. Trimming left V 3 bases short and J 1 base short, with 7 bases between. The germline V gene encodes CDR1 LNHDA and CDR2 SQIVND (reference sequence). The CDR3 runs to 14 residues. CDR3 sequence (DNA): TGTGCCAGTAGTATTTTAAACAGCAATCAGCCCCAGCATTTT. As protein: CASSILNSNQPQHF.

In its sample, this clonotype was seen a few times. The chain links TRBV20-1 to TRBJ2-7; TRBD2 aligns across 10 bases. Germline V CDR1 and CDR2: DFQATT, SNEGSKA (reference sequence). This CDR3 comprises 16 residues. With 0 bases clipped from V and 5 bases from J, the junction kept 10 bases outside the gene matches. The CDR3 spells CSARDWSLAGEDEQYF. For the CDR3, the DNA is TGCAGTGCTAGAGATTGGAGTCTAGCGGGAGAGGACGAGCAGTACTTC.

This clonotype was counted at least ten times. The chain has TRBV28 and TRBJ2-4; 12 bases agree with TRBD1. Germline V gives CDR1 MDHEN, CDR2 SYDVKM. This CDR3 has 14 residues. V lost 4 bases and J lost 8; bases outside the gene matches: 3. The CDR3 here is CASSSGQGAHIQYF. Written as DNA, the CDR3 is TGTGCCAGCAGTTCGGGACAGGGGGCCCACATTCAGTACTTC.

This clonotype is deemed medium-sized (0.01 to 0.1%). The V gene is TRBV7-2, the J gene TRBJ2-1; D not certain. CDR1 SGHTA and CDR2 FQGNSA come from the germline V gene. The CDR3 length is 14 residues. Trimming took 6 bases from V and 0 from J, leaving 9 bases between them. In nucleotides, the CDR3 is TGTGCCAGCAGGTCGAGGAGCTCCTACAATGAGCAGTTCTTC. It encodes CASRSRSSYNEQFF.